Listed here is a single T cell receptor beta chain. This sample is drawn from a study of blood T cell repertoires in COVID-19. Across the whole study: COVID-19 samples from acute and convalescent phases originated in the United States, Italy and Spain.

Two consecutive negative NP/OP PCR tests, clearance, or resolved symptoms defined Cohort 3 recovery. Measured with immunoSEQ multiplex PCR; TCRdb has only the in-frame clones, and not every one. The table shows under 300,000 clones, with approximately 90% occurring only once. The clonotype originates from a woman in her late teens or twenties who had recovered from COVID-19. Sequenced sample: PBMCs or T cells enriched from blood (not recorded which).

CDR3 sequence reads: CAWSVSPEEFQFF. The CDR3 bases are TGTGCCTGGAGTGTATCCCCTGAAGAGTTCCAGTTCTTC. V is TRBV30 and J is TRBJ2-1; D call uncertain. This CDR3 comprises 13 residues. The V gene lost 0 bases and the J gene lost 13 bases, with 16 bases spanning the gap. Germline CDR1 and CDR2: GTSNPN and SVGIG (reference sequence).